This entry lists 26 T cell receptor beta chains sequenced from one sample in a study of patients and donors after allogeneic stem cell transplantation (dated by TCRdb to 2018 to 2021). Receptor amplification or capture employed RT-PCR. Sequenced using a NextSeq 550. TCRdb reprocessing: public reads trimmed at Q25 with fastp, clones called with MiXCR, in-frame beta chains kept. Each entry merges the rows of one CDR3 protein and shows their most common DNA and genes. In all, the sample holds fewer than 250,000 distinct CDR3 sequences, and roughly 15% of those were seen once. The top ten clonotypes cover around a tenth of the sample. Sequences were obtained from blood, either unsorted or a sorted T cell fraction (not recorded which). These receptors were obtained from a human donor who was either an allogeneic HSCT recipient or a stem cell or donor lymphocyte infusion donor (not recorded which). It is not recorded whose cells these are; they may come from a transplant donor.

A few counts support this clonotype. The CDR3 nucleotides are TGTGCCAGCAGTGTCACAGGTACTTATCGGGAGCAGTACTTC. Protein sequence: CASSVTGTYREQYF. J is TRBJ2-7 and V is TRBV12-3 or TRBV12-4; D perhaps matches TRBD1 (5 bases). Trimming took 5 bases from V and 7 from J, leaving 18 bases between them. This CDR3 has 14 residues.

The CDR3 loop is CSALRDRGWGYTF. CDR3 nucleotide sequence: TGCAGTGCTCTCCGGGACAGGGGTTGGGGCTACACCTTC. The J gene is TRBJ1-2, the V gene TRBV20-1; TRBD1 agrees at 10 bases. In germline, CDR1 is DFQATT, CDR2 SNEGSKA (reference sequence). The CDR3 totals 13 residues. Losses at the gene ends were 5 bases for V and 8 bases for J; bases not matched to a gene: 8.

The chain links TRBV5-4 to TRBJ1-1; perhaps TRBD1 as D (5 bases). Trimming removed 10 bases from V and 3 bases from J, with 13 bases in between. Germline V gene lookup returns CDR1 SGHNT and CDR2 YYREEE (reference sequence). The CDR3 spans 12 residues. The CDR3 DNA follows: TGTGCCTGGCGGGGGGTAGACACTGAAGCTTTCTTT. Protein product: CAWRGVDTEAFF.

In its sample, this clonotype was seen many times. The chain employs TRBV20-1 and TRBJ1-3, with 12 positions matching TRBD1. The trim removed 6 bases at V and 1 base at J, leaving 13 bases unmatched. Per germline, CDR1 DFQATT and CDR2 SNEGSKA (reference sequence). There are 18 residues in the CDR3. The CDR3: CSASPGQGALGSGNTIYF. DNA of the CDR3: TGCAGTGCCTCCCCGGGACAGGGGGCACTCGGGTCTGGAAACACCATATATTTT.

The V gene is TRBV28, the J gene TRBJ2-7; D is unresolved. The V gene lost 8 bases and the J gene lost 7 bases, with 9 bases spanning the gap. The CDR3 consists of 10 residues. From germline, CDR1 is MDHEN and CDR2 SYDVKM. CDR3 residues: CASGPWEQYF. The CDR3 DNA reads as TGTGCCAGCGGGCCCTGGGAGCAGTACTTC.

This clonotype appeared a few times. This chain's CDR3 is CASSLTAGGTNTGELFF. The CDR3 nucleotides read TGTGCCAGCAGCTTAACTGCGGGCGGGACGAACACCGGGGAGCTGTTTTTT. V usage is TRBV7-9 and J usage is TRBJ2-2; possible D gene TRBD2, 6 bases. V lost 2 bases to trimming and J lost 0 bases, with 13 bases between them. CDR3 length: 17 residues. The germline V gene encodes CDR1 SEHNR and CDR2 FQNEAQ (reference sequence).

This clonotype was counted a few times. This chain joins TRBV10-3 and TRBJ1-2; 8 bases match TRBD1. Germline V gene data show CDR1 as ENHRY and CDR2 as SYGVKD. The ends lost 0 bases at V and 4 bases at J; junction bases unmatched: 7. The CDR3 is 16 amino acids. The CDR3 reads CAISESRGQAVYGYTF. The CDR3 coding sequence is TGTGCCATCAGTGAGTCCAGGGGACAGGCGGTCTATGGCTACACCTTC.

In its sample, this clonotype was seen many times. This chain connects TRBV20-1 to TRBJ2-7; D may be TRBD1 or TRBD2 (5 bases each). Germline V lookup: CDR1 DFQATT, CDR2 SNEGSKA (reference sequence). The CDR3 contains 11 residues. Trimming took 4 bases from V and 4 from J, leaving 8 bases between them. Here the CDR3 reads CSAMGPYEQYF. CDR3 nucleotide sequence: TGCAGTGCTATGGGACCTTACGAGCAGTACTTC.

This chain links TRBV3-1 with TRBJ2-6; TRBD2 matches at 8 bases. Germline lookup yields CDR1 LGHDT and CDR2 YNNKEL (reference sequence). The CDR3 sequence is 15 residues long. J gave up 2 bases and V 8 bases, and 5 bases lay outside the gene matches. The CDR3 is CASARGGAGANVLTF. The CDR3 DNA is TGTGCCAGCGCCCGGGGGGGGGCTGGGGCCAACGTCCTGACTTTC.

This clonotype was picked up many times. The V call is TRBV6-1, the J call TRBJ2-1; 13 bases match TRBD2. V lost 2 bases, J lost 0 bases, and 7 bases stayed unmatched. Germline V lookup: CDR1 MNHNS, CDR2 SASEGT. This CDR3 is 19 amino acids long. The DNA of the CDR3 is TGTGCCAGCAGTGAATCGGGACTAGCGGGAAAGAGCTCCTACAATGAGCAGTTCTTC. This codes for CASSESGLAGKSSYNEQFF.

The chain uses TRBV6-1 and TRBJ2-3, with 7 bases aligning to TRBD2. CDR3 length: 17 amino acids. Germline values: CDR1 MNHNS, CDR2 SASEGT. Trimming removed 6 bases from V and 0 bases from J; junction bases left unmatched: 12. This CDR3 reads CASSHRPLAVSTDTQYF. The CDR3 nucleotides are TGTGCCAGCAGCCACCGACCCCTAGCGGTTAGCACAGATACGCAGTATTTT.

The chain joins TRBV7-6 to TRBJ2-4; weak D call: TRBD1 (5 bases). The CDR3 contains 14 residues. The germline gives CDR1 SGHVS, CDR2 FNYEAQ. V was clipped by 2 bases and J by 8 bases, with 13 bases between them. CDR3 in DNA: TGTGCCAGCAGCTTAAAACAGGCGTCGGACATTCAGTACTTC. Residues: CASSLKQASDIQYF.

In its sample, this clonotype was seen many times. V is TRBV12-3 or TRBV12-4 and J is TRBJ1-1; perhaps TRBD1 as D (6 bases). The CDR3 runs 18 residues. V shed 6 bases and J shed 1 base, with 24 bases lying between them. CDR3 nucleotide sequence: TGTGCCAGCAGGACCGAGCAGGGTTTAGGGGGGACGAACACTGAAGCTTTCTTT. Translation: CASRTEQGLGGTNTEAFF.

This clonotype occurred many times. The V and J genes are TRBV3-1 and TRBJ1-2; TRBD1 matches 7 bases. Per the germline V gene, CDR1 is LGHDT and CDR2 is YNNKEL (reference sequence). The J segment lost 7 bases and the V segment lost 4 bases, leaving 15 bases of the junction unmatched. The CDR3 runs to 16 residues. The DNA for the CDR3 is TGTGCCAGCAGCCCCCTTTCCCCACAGGGGTTCAGTGGCTACACCTTC. Amino acids: CASSPLSPQGFSGYTF.

The rearrangement uses TRBV19 and TRBJ2-5; D may match TRBD1 or TRBD2 (5 bases each). CDR1 LNHDA and CDR2 SQIVND come from the germline V gene (reference sequence). The CDR3 length is 14 residues. Between the trimmed V and J ends, which lost 5 bases and 3 bases, there was a span of 13 bases. This CDR3 reads CASSAGTKKETQYF. CDR3 DNA: TGTGCCAGTAGTGCTGGGACCAAAAAAGAGACCCAGTACTTC. Full variable domain (rest looked up from reference TRBV19 and TRBJ2-5): DGGITQSPKYLFRKEGQNVTLSCEQNLNHDAMYWYRQDPGQGLRLIYYSQIVNDFQKGDIAEGYSVSREKKESFPLTVTSAQKNPTAFYLCASSAGTKKETQYFGPGTRLLVL.

This clonotype was observed many times. The rearrangement uses TRBV12-3 or TRBV12-4 and TRBJ1-2, with 7 bases that match TRBD1. J lost 3 bases, V lost 6 bases, and 10 bases had no gene match. This CDR3 comprises 15 residues. Written as DNA, the CDR3 is TGTGCCAGCAGCCCAACGACACAGGGGTACTATGGCTACACCTTC. Residues: CASSPTTQGYYGYTF.

The chain has TRBV4-2 and TRBJ2-1, with 8 bases identical to TRBD1. The V gene end was trimmed by 4 bases and the J gene end by 8 bases; junction bases not matched to a gene: 7. Germline assignment: CDR1 LGHNA and CDR2 YNFKEQ. This CDR3 is built from 14 residues. CDR3 DNA: TGTGCCAGCAGCCGACTAGACAGGGGCGATGAGCAGTTCTTC. It encodes CASSRLDRGDEQFF.

This clonotype was detected a few times. The chain couples TRBV20-1 to TRBJ2-1; 10 nucleotides agree with TRBD2. From germline, CDR1 is DFQATT and CDR2 SNEGSKA (reference sequence). The ends lost 5 bases at V and 2 bases at J; junction bases unmatched: 12. The CDR3 is 17 amino acids. The CDR3 DNA reads as TGCAGTGCTGGACTGGCTAGCGGGAGCGTCACCTACAATGAGCAGTTCTTC. Its protein product is CSAGLASGSVTYNEQFF.

This clonotype was detected many times. This chain connects TRBV21-1 to TRBJ2-2; TRBD2, the table's D call, was not compared with the DNA. TRBV21-1 is marked as a pseudogene. The CDR3 runs 16 residues. DNA of the CDR3: TGTGCCAGCAGCAAACCGGGACTAGCTTGCGCCGGGGAGCTGTTTTTT. Translation gives CASSKPGLACAGELFF.

The table lists this clonotype with many counts. The gene calls are TRBV4-2 and TRBJ1-1; D might be TRBD1 (6 bases). CDR1 LGHNA and CDR2 YNFKEQ come from the germline V gene. V lost 6 bases, J lost 6 bases, and 20 bases lay in between. There are 15 residues in the CDR3. The DNA of the CDR3 is TGTGCCAGCAGTCAGACAGACTGGGGGCGCGCTGAAGCTTTCTTT. It specifies CASSQTDWGRAEAFF.

To note about this clonotype: One end of the junction does not line up with germline, which may come from a read error. The chain carries TRBV5-1 and TRBJ1-1, with 9 bases that match TRBD1. This CDR3 is 15 amino acids long. Per the germline V gene, CDR1 is SGHRS and CDR2 is YFSETQ. Written as DNA, the CDR3 is TGCGCCAGCAGCGCCCGACAGGGGGTGAACGCTGAAGCTTTCTTT. Its protein is CASSARQGVNAEAFF.

V usage is TRBV6-2 or TRBV6-3 and J usage is TRBJ2-5; tentatively, D is TRBD1 (5 bases). V lost 2 bases, J lost 5 bases, and 18 bases lay in between. This CDR3 contains 16 residues. From germline, CDR1 is MNHEY and CDR2 SVGEGT. The CDR3 is CASSYGARNSGETQYF. CDR3 DNA: TGTGCCAGCAGTTACGGGGCCCGCAATTCCGGGGAGACCCAGTACTTC.

This clonotype was observed many times. This rearrangement joins TRBV4-3 to TRBJ2-3; the D gene is possibly TRBD2 (5 bases). This CDR3 region has 16 residues. The ends were cut back, 0 bases at V and 2 bases at J, with 12 bases in the middle. Germline V gives CDR1 LGHNA, CDR2 YSLEER. The CDR3 sequence is CASSQDSGETTDTQYF. The DNA of the CDR3 is TGCGCCAGCAGCCAAGATTCCGGGGAAACCACAGATACGCAGTATTTT.

This clonotype occurred many times. J is TRBJ2-1 and V is TRBV2, with TRBD1 matching 10 bases. The junction had 0 bases not matched to a gene; V was cut back by 8 bases and J by 2 bases. The CDR3 contains 13 residues. The germline V gene has CDR1 SNHLY and CDR2 FYNNEI. In nucleotides, the CDR3 is TGTGCCAGCGGGACAGGGGCCTACAATGAGCAGTTCTTC. Residues: CASGTGAYNEQFF.

This clonotype was seen only a few times. V is TRBV11-3 and J is TRBJ1-1; TRBD1 agrees at 10 bases. Germline CDR1 is SGHNT and CDR2 is YENEEA. V lost 6 bases and J lost 10; bases outside the gene matches: 5. The CDR3 covers 12 residues. CDR3 DNA sequence: TGTGCCAGCAGTTTGACAGGGGGCTTAGCTTTCTTT. Its protein product is CASSLTGGLAFF.

This clonotype was seen repeatedly, ten times or more. This chain uses TRBV20-1 with TRBJ1-3; D is uncertain. Germline CDR1 is DFQATT and CDR2 is SNEGSKA (reference sequence). V was pared by 5 bases and J by 0 bases, with 8 bases between. This CDR3 comprises 13 residues. As DNA, the CDR3 is TGCAGTGCTGATATGAACTCTGGAAACACCATATATTTT. Translated: CSADMNSGNTIYF.